What follows are 31 T cell receptor beta chains derived from one specimen sequenced in a study of blood T cell repertoires in COVID-19. Sequencing was performed with immunoSEQ multiplex PCR; in TCRdb, only in-frame clones are kept and a portion is missing. Here the sample spans 32,000 or so clones, around 90% being singletons. Material: peripheral blood. The receptors derive from a man between 50 and 59 years old with active or convalescent COVID-19.

The gene calls are TRBV7-8 and TRBJ2-7, with 10 positions matching TRBD1. Germline V gives CDR1 SGHVS, CDR2 FQNEAQ. V was pared by 0 bases and J by 7 bases, with 3 bases of the junction left unmatched. The CDR3 length is 14 residues. CDR3 coding DNA: TGTGCCAGCAGCTTAGCGGGGGACAGGGGAGAGCAGTACTTC. It yields the protein CASSLAGDRGEQYF.

This sequence joins TRBV10-3 and TRBJ1-2; D remains unclear. Germline CDR1 is ENHRY and CDR2 is SYGVKD. The CDR3 runs 15 residues. V lost 1 base and J 1 base, leaving 10 bases between the germline ends. CDR3 residues: CAISEFGKFNYGYTF. In DNA, the CDR3 is TGTGCCATCAGTGAGTTTGGCAAGTTTAACTATGGCTACACCTTC.

This chain connects TRBV7-2 to TRBJ1-1, with 7 bases fitting TRBD1. V lost 4 bases to trimming and J lost 0 bases; unmatched junction nucleotides: 2. Germline V gene data show CDR1 as SGHTA and CDR2 as FQGNSA. The CDR3 runs to 14 residues. This chain's CDR3 is CASSYDRVNTEAFF. DNA for the CDR3: TGTGCCAGCAGCTATGACAGGGTGAACACTGAAGCTTTCTTT.

This rearrangement joins TRBV5-8 to TRBJ1-1; a possible D gene is TRBD1 (5 bases). The germline gives CDR1 SGHTS, CDR2 YDEGEE. V was trimmed by 2 bases and J by 0 bases, leaving 14 bases between them. The CDR3 extends over 16 amino acids. The CDR3 DNA is TGTGCCAGCAGCTTCCTTGCAGGGACTATGAACACTGAAGCTTTCTTT. Its translation is CASSFLAGTMNTEAFF.

The genes are TRBV28 and TRBJ1-5, with D hard to call. V lost 2 bases and J 4 bases, leaving 12 bases between the germline ends. The CDR3 length is 15 residues. Looked up from germline, CDR1 is MDHEN and CDR2 is SYDVKM. CDR3 residues: CASSLGEGWNQPQHF. CDR3 DNA sequence: TGTGCCAGCAGTTTAGGCGAGGGATGGAATCAGCCCCAGCATTTT.

This clone was seen a handful of times. CDR3 nucleotides: TGTGCCAGCAGTTACTCGGGGAGGGGTAGGAATCAGCCCCAGCATTTT. Translating it yields CASSYSGRGRNQPQHF. The V gene is TRBV6-7, the J gene TRBJ1-5; D possibly corresponds to TRBD1 (5 bases). TRBV6-7 is an open reading frame whose function is uncertain. The CDR3 has 16 residues. Trimming took 0 bases from V and 4 from J, leaving 13 bases between them.

Only one count was recorded for this clone. This chain links TRBV6-4 with TRBJ1-4, with unresolved D. The CDR3 contains 9 residues. Germline assignment: CDR1 MRHNA and CDR2 SNTAGT. V lost 4 bases, J lost 15 bases, and 6 bases lay in between. CDR3 sequence: CASSAPVFF. The CDR3, as DNA: TGTGCCAGCAGTGCCCCTGTGTTTTTT.

The chain carries TRBV10-2 and TRBJ2-1; 13 bases are a match to TRBD2. With 6 bases clipped from V and 7 bases from J, the junction kept 9 bases outside the gene matches. Germline V gene sequence: CDR1 WSHSY, CDR2 SAAADI. The CDR3 runs 16 residues. The CDR3 sequence is CASSPTRLAGGNEQFF. DNA for the CDR3: TGCGCCAGCAGCCCTACACGACTAGCGGGAGGTAATGAGCAGTTCTTC.

This clone was detected a few times. The chain has TRBV28 and TRBJ1-2; D uncertain. With 1 base removed from V and 6 bases from J, the gap between germline ends came to 18 bases. CDR1 and CDR2 from the germline V gene are MDHEN and SYDVKM. The CDR3 totals 16 residues. This CDR3 reads CASSLSASLQRDGYTF. In DNA, the CDR3 is TGTGCCAGCAGTTTATCGGCTTCTCTCCAGAGGGATGGCTACACCTTC.

The V gene is TRBV5-1, the J gene TRBJ1-4, with a weak D call TRBD1 (5 bases). Germline CDR1 reads SGHRS; CDR2 reads YFSETQ. V gave up 4 bases and J gave up 0 bases, with 19 bases separating them. This CDR3 is built from 18 residues. Here the CDR3 DNA reads TGCGCCAGCAGCACCTTAGGAGGGGCTGGGTCAACTAATGAAAAACTGTTTTTT. Protein product: CASSTLGGAGSTNEKLFF.

The genes are TRBV5-8 and TRBJ1-5; D remains unclear. The germline V gene encodes CDR1 SGHTS and CDR2 YDEGEE. The CDR3 runs 17 residues. V was cut by 2 bases and J by 2 bases, with 17 bases left in between. This CDR3 is CASSLLRESLRNQPQHF. The CDR3 DNA is TGTGCCAGCAGCTTACTAAGGGAGTCCTTACGCAATCAGCCCCAGCATTTT.

The V call is TRBV29-1, the J call TRBJ2-7, with D perhaps matching TRBD2 (7 bases). Trimming cost V 6 bases and J 3 bases, with 15 bases left between them. The CDR3 length is 13 residues. The germline gives CDR1 SQVTM, CDR2 ANQGSEA. This chain's CDR3 is CSVRLAGVYEQYF. The CDR3 region has the DNA TGCAGCGTCCGACTAGCAGGGGTCTACGAGCAGTACTTC.

The chain carries TRBV5-1 and TRBJ1-1; D remains ambiguous. The CDR3 totals 14 residues. CDR1 and CDR2 from the germline V gene are SGHRS and YFSETQ. V was trimmed by 5 bases and J by 1 base, leaving 12 bases between them. The CDR3 DNA is TGCGCCAGCAGGATGGGCGAAGGGAACACTGAAGCTTTCTTT. Translation: CASRMGEGNTEAFF.

This chain links TRBV28 with TRBJ2-1, with D possibly matching TRBD1 (6 bases). CDR3 length equals 17 residues. Germline V gene sequence: CDR1 MDHEN, CDR2 SYDVKM. Trimming removed 2 bases at V and 4 bases at J, with 18 bases between. The CDR3 region is CASSLPHRALNYNEQFF. In nucleotides, the CDR3 is TGTGCCAGCAGTTTACCCCACAGGGCTCTTAATTACAATGAGCAGTTCTTC.

The V gene is TRBV30, the J gene TRBJ1-2, with 10 bases that match TRBD1. CDR1 and CDR2 (germline): GTSNPN, SVGIG (reference sequence). This CDR3 is built from 15 residues. Trimming took 3 bases from V and 8 from J; bases not matched to a gene: 12. The CDR3 sequence: CAWSVTGQGIWGYTF. CDR3 nucleotides: TGTGCCTGGAGCGTCACGGGACAGGGGATTTGGGGCTACACCTTC.

This clone was seen once. This chain joins TRBV6-5 and TRBJ1-5; TRBD1 matches at 10 bases. CDR3 length equals 13 residues. In germline, CDR1 is MNHEY, CDR2 SVGAGI. The junction had 6 bases not matched to a gene; V was cut back by 7 bases and J by 9 bases. CDR3 in amino acids: CASTKDRGWPQHF. The CDR3 DNA is TGTGCCAGCACCAAGGACAGGGGGTGGCCCCAGCATTTT.

This clone was found a few times. The CDR3 reads CASSQTGAGSYEQYF. Here the CDR3 DNA reads TGTGCCAGCAGCCAGACAGGGGCGGGCTCCTACGAGCAGTACTTC. This sequence joins TRBV2 and TRBJ2-7; 8 bases agree with TRBD1. This CDR3 has 15 residues. V was clipped by 6 bases and J by 0 bases; unmatched bases: 7. From germline, CDR1 is SNHLY and CDR2 FYNNEI.

Notes on this clone: This sample also contains other DNA sequences that code for the same CDR3. The rearrangement joins TRBV13 to TRBJ2-5; a possible D gene is TRBD1 (6 bases). V dropped 0 bases and J dropped 0 bases, with 17 bases sitting between them. Germline V gene lookup returns CDR1 PRHDT and CDR2 FYEKMQ (reference sequence). The CDR3 length is 18 residues. The CDR3 reads CASSLGPGRDMYQETQYF. CDR3 DNA: TGTGCCAGCAGCTTAGGGCCGGGCAGGGACATGTACCAAGAGACCCAGTACTTC.

The V call is TRBV28, the J call TRBJ2-3, with TRBD2 matching over 7 bases. The CDR3 runs 17 residues. Germline CDR1 reads MDHEN; CDR2 reads SYDVKM. The V and J ends lost 0 bases and 0 bases, in that order; junction bases with no gene match: 6. In DNA form, the CDR3 reads TGTGCCAGCAGTTTATGGCCCAGCGGGAATAGCACAGATACGCAGTATTTT. Translated, it gives CASSLWPSGNSTDTQYF. The variable domain in full, with the rest retrieved from reference TRBV28 and TRBJ2-3, is DVKVTQSSRYLVKRTGEKVFLECVQDMDHENMFWYRQDPGLGLRLIYFSYDVKMKEKGDIPEGYSVSREKKERFSLILESASTNQTSMYLCASSLWPSGNSTDTQYFGPGTRLTVL.

The rearrangement joins TRBV21-1 to TRBJ2-7; the DNA was not compared with TRBD1, the D call given in the table. TRBV21-1 constitutes a pseudogene. This CDR3 spans 19 amino acids. CDR3 in amino acids: CASSKGPPGQRQGAYEQYF. CDR3 in DNA: TGTGCCAGCAGCAAAGGACCCCCGGGCCAACGGCAGGGGGCCTACGAGCAGTACTTC.

The gene calls are TRBV11-2 and TRBJ2-1; 7 positions agree with TRBD2. Germline values: CDR1 SGHAT, CDR2 FQNNGV. V shed 2 bases, J shed 4 bases, and the junction held 11 bases outside the gene matches. CDR3 length: 17 amino acids. The CDR3 region is CASSLLFSSGDYNEQFF. In nucleotides, the CDR3 is TGTGCCAGCAGCTTACTCTTCTCTAGCGGAGATTACAATGAGCAGTTCTTC.

V and J are TRBV28 and TRBJ2-7; 7 nucleotides agree with TRBD1. CDR3 length equals 15 residues. Germline trimming cut 5 bases from V and 0 bases from J; bases unmatched to any gene: 7. Germline V CDR1 and CDR2: MDHEN, SYDVKM. The CDR3 sequence: CASSDQGVGSYEQYF. CDR3 in DNA: TGTGCCAGCAGTGACCAGGGGGTGGGCTCCTACGAGCAGTACTTC.

V and J are TRBV6-5 and TRBJ2-2; 7 bases agree with TRBD2. The CDR3 is 15 residues long. Germline-derived CDR1 and CDR2 are MNHEY and SVGAGI. Trimming at V came to 2 bases and at J to 6 bases, leaving 6 bases not matched to a gene. This chain's CDR3 is CASSYGRVEAGELFF. The CDR3 DNA reads as TGTGCCAGCAGTTACGGGAGGGTGGAGGCCGGGGAGCTGTTTTTT.

The genes are TRBV20-1 and TRBJ1-5; D is undetermined. With 3 bases removed from V and 2 bases from J, the gap between germline ends came to 5 bases. The V gene's germline CDR1 is DFQATT and CDR2 SNEGSKA (reference sequence). This CDR3 has 12 residues. The CDR3: CSASIGNQPQHF. For the CDR3, the DNA is TGCAGTGCTAGTATCGGCAATCAGCCCCAGCATTTT.

The chain uses TRBV20-1 and TRBJ2-3; 13 bases line up with TRBD2. This CDR3 has 15 amino acids. V lost 3 bases and J lost 3; bases outside the gene matches: 3. Germline V gene sequence: CDR1 DFQATT, CDR2 SNEGSKA (reference sequence). The CDR3, as DNA: TGCAGTGCTAGTGGGACTAGCGGGAAGACAGATACGCAGTATTTT. Amino acid sequence: CSASGTSGKTDTQYF.

CDR3 protein: CASSQTTGKDTQYF. For the CDR3, the DNA is TGCGCCAGCAGCCAAACTACAGGGAAGGATACGCAGTATTTT. The chain employs TRBV5-1 and TRBJ2-3, with a tentative D call TRBD1 (6 bases). The CDR3 sequence is 14 residues long. Germline CDR1 is SGHRS and CDR2 is YFSETQ. V lost 4 bases, J lost 6 bases, and 15 bases lay in between.

The chain couples TRBV28 to TRBJ1-6; the match to TRBD1 covers 10 bases. V lost 5 bases, J lost 9 bases, and 13 bases stayed unmatched. The CDR3 contains 17 residues. Germline V gene sequence: CDR1 MDHEN, CDR2 SYDVKM. The CDR3 bases are TGTGCCAGCAGTGTGACAGGGGGCGGCGGCTGGGGTTCACCCCTCCACTTT. This gives the protein CASSVTGGGGWGSPLHF.

The rearrangement uses TRBV18 and TRBJ2-5, with TRBD1 identical over 10 bases. Germline V gene lookup returns CDR1 KGHSH and CDR2 LQKENI. CDR3 length equals 14 residues. The J segment lost 5 bases and the V segment lost 3 bases, leaving 3 bases of the junction unmatched. The CDR3 DNA sequence: TGTGCCAGCTCACCGACAGGGGGCAGGGAGACCCAGTACTTC. Amino acids: CASSPTGGRETQYF.

This clone was seen only once. The J gene is TRBJ1-5, the V gene TRBV2; D gene uncertain. CDR1 is SNHLY and CDR2 is FYNNEI in the germline V gene. The CDR3 contains 15 residues. Trimming pared 4 bases from V and 0 bases from J, leaving 10 bases between. The CDR3 loop reads CASSGGVYSNQPQHF. CDR3 sequence (DNA): TGTGCCAGCAGTGGCGGCGTGTATAGCAATCAGCCCCAGCATTTT. Complete variable domain (other parts from reference TRBV2 and TRBJ1-5): EPEVTQTPSHQVTQMGQEVILRCVPISNHLYFYWYRQILGQKVEFLVSFYNNEISEKSEIFDDQFSVERPDGSNFTLKIRSTKLEDSAMYFCASSGGVYSNQPQHFGDGTRLSIL.

This clone was counted a few times. The chain combines TRBV15 with TRBJ2-1; 8 positions match TRBD2. Per the germline V gene, CDR1 is LNHNV and CDR2 is YYDKDF (reference sequence). With V trimmed by 0 bases and J by 5 bases, 12 bases remained unmatched. The CDR3 loop spans 18 amino acids. For the CDR3, the DNA is TGTGCCACCAGCAGAGAGAAGCGGGAGCCTCAACTCCACAATGAGCAGTTCTTC. As protein: CATSREKREPQLHNEQFF.

The chain is built from TRBV10-3 and TRBJ1-5; possibly TRBD1 for D (6 bases). V gave up 6 bases and J gave up 4 bases, with 13 bases separating them. CDR1 ENHRY and CDR2 SYGVKD come from the germline V gene. The CDR3 is made up of 14 amino acids. CDR3 residues: CAISAGGGNQPQHF. Written as DNA, the CDR3 is TGTGCCATCAGCGCGGGAGGGGGTAATCAGCCCCAGCATTTT.